These 21 T cell receptor beta chains originate from one sample sequenced in a study of regulatory T cells in long-lasting Graves disease. As to time point: newly diagnosed GD, antithyroid drugs for less than 3 months. After RNA was extracted from PBMCs, the TCR library was made from it. Arm-PCR of CDR3 regions and iRepertoire HTBI primers were the basis on which TCR beta libraries were built. TCRdb redid the calling of the multiplex PCR reads with MiXCR, one entry per CDR3 protein. Here the sample spans 550,000 or so distinct CDR3 sequences, approximately 12% being singletons. The data also belong to a second study, concerning T cells in Graves' hyperthyroidism and ophthalmopathy.

This sample comprised peripheral blood mononuclear cells (PBMCs), obtained at new diagnosis, from a patient treated with antithyroid drugs. These receptors all stem from a woman aged 25 to 39 with Graves disease.

As concerns this clonotype: The CDR3 end shows no conserved phenylalanine or tryptophan, and so a read error is likely. This chain links TRBV25-1 with TRBJ2-7, with a weak D call TRBD2 (5 bases). CDR1 is MGHDK, CDR2 SYGVNS, per germline. The CDR3 contains 13 residues. Trimming pared 4 bases from V and 2 bases from J, leaving 9 bases between. The CDR3 spells CASSGGLTYEQYS. CDR3 bases: TGTGCCAGCAGTGGAGGACTTACCTACGAGCAGTACTCC.

This clonotype came up a few times. This rearrangement joins TRBV9 to TRBJ2-4, with 10 bases identical to TRBD2. CDR3 length: 15 residues. V was pared by 4 bases and J by 2 bases, with 3 bases of the junction left unmatched. Germline V gene sequence: CDR1 SGDLS, CDR2 YYNGEE. For the CDR3, the DNA is TGTGCCAGCAGCAGCGGGGGGGGGTCCAAAAACATTCAGTACTTC. It yields the protein CASSSGGGSKNIQYF.

This clonotype has ten or more counts. The chain joins TRBV12-3 or TRBV12-4 to TRBJ1-5, with 11 bases matching TRBD1. This CDR3 contains 18 residues. V lost 3 bases to trimming and J lost 1 base; unmatched junction nucleotides: 8. DNA for the CDR3: TGTGCCAGCAGTTTTAAGTGGGGGACAGGGGGGAGCAATCAGCCCCAGCATTTT. It is translated as CASSFKWGTGGSNQPQHF.

This clonotype was found many times. This chain connects TRBV28 to TRBJ2-7; TRBD2 aligns across 8 bases. The germline V gene encodes CDR1 MDHEN and CDR2 SYDVKM. The CDR3 loop spans 16 amino acids. V shed 5 bases and J 2 bases; nucleotides not matched to a gene: 11. This CDR3 reads CASSTAGGPTPYEQYF. In DNA form, the CDR3 reads TGTGCCAGCAGTACGGCGGGAGGACCCACACCCTACGAGCAGTACTTC.

This chain connects TRBV27 to TRBJ2-3; the match to TRBD2 covers 8 bases. The CDR3 is made up of 14 amino acids. Germline V gene data show CDR1 as MNHEY and CDR2 as SMNVEV (reference sequence). With 4 bases clipped from V and 3 bases from J, the junction kept 3 bases outside the gene matches. The CDR3 DNA reads TGTGCCAGCAGTTCCAAGCGGGAGACAGATACGCAGTATTTT. It is translated as CASSSKRETDTQYF.

This clonotype was recorded many times. Written as DNA, the CDR3 is TGTGCCAGCAGCCCGGGGGCAACTAATGAAAAACTGTTTTTT. Its protein product is CASSPGATNEKLFF. The chain uses TRBV11-3 and TRBJ1-4; D is possibly TRBD1 (5 bases). CDR3 length: 14 amino acids. Germline CDR1 reads SGHNT; CDR2 reads YENEEA. Trimming removed 5 bases at V and 0 bases at J, with 7 bases between.

A few counts support this clonotype. Since no conserved phenylalanine or tryptophan closes the CDR3, a read error is the likely cause. The CDR3 loop reads CAISEPGTAEYEQFL. The CDR3 DNA follows: TGTGCCATCAGTGAGCCCGGGACTGCCGAGTATGAGCAGTTCCTC. This chain uses TRBV10-3 with TRBJ2-1; a weak D match, TRBD2 (6 bases). V lost 2 bases to trimming and J lost 8 bases, with 16 bases between them. The germline V gene encodes CDR1 ENHRY and CDR2 SYGVKD. This CDR3 comprises 15 residues.

Here the CDR3 reads CASSRLSGQGLTEAFF. CDR3 sequence (DNA): TGTGCCAGCAGCAGACTATCGGGACAGGGGCTCACTGAAGCTTTCTTT. The chain recombines TRBV5-4 with TRBJ1-1; TRBD1 aligns across 10 bases. From germline, CDR1 is SGHNT and CDR2 YYREEE (reference sequence). The CDR3 spans 16 residues. With V trimmed by 4 bases and J by 4 bases, 10 bases remained unmatched.

The chain recombines TRBV6-1 with TRBJ2-7; 9 positions agree with TRBD2. This CDR3 has 14 amino acids. V shed 5 bases and J 4 bases; nucleotides not matched to a gene: 6. CDR1 and CDR2 from the germline V gene are MNHNS and SASEGT. The CDR3 sequence is CASSISSGIYEQYF. The CDR3 DNA reads TGTGCCAGCAGTATATCTAGCGGGATATACGAGCAGTACTTC.

This chain uses TRBV28 with TRBJ2-3; no definite D call. The CDR3 sequence is 14 residues long. CDR1 and CDR2 (germline): MDHEN, SYDVKM. V was cut by 4 bases and J by 4 bases, with 12 bases left in between. CDR3 region: CASSYYSGSDTQYF. CDR3 bases: TGTGCCAGCAGTTATTATTCCGGATCAGATACGCAGTATTTT.

The chain uses TRBV11-2 and TRBJ2-1; no clear D gene. The CDR3 contains 14 residues. Germline V gene lookup returns CDR1 SGHAT and CDR2 FQNNGV. Trimming stripped 1 base from V and 9 bases from J, with 13 bases between. The CDR3 protein is CASSLGSPLGEQFF. DNA for the CDR3: TGTGCCAGCAGCTTAGGGTCTCCCCTTGGTGAGCAGTTCTTC. Looking up the rest from reference TRBV11-2 and TRBJ2-1 gives the full variable domain: EAGVAQSPRYKIIEKRQSVAFWCNPISGHATLYWYQQILGQGPKLLIQFQNNGVVDDSQLPKDRFSAERLKGVDSTLKIQPAKLEDSAVYLCASSLGSPLGEQFFGPGTRLTVL.

The table lists this clonotype with many counts. J is TRBJ1-1 and V is TRBV19; D is ambiguous. The CDR3 runs 15 residues. Germline lookup yields CDR1 LNHDA and CDR2 SQIVND (reference sequence). The V end was cut by 3 bases, the J end by 2 bases, with 13 bases between. The CDR3 loop is CASSMAHRGNTEAFF. CDR3 in DNA: TGTGCCAGTAGTATGGCCCACCGTGGTAACACTGAAGCTTTCTTT.

This clonotype was detected many times. This sequence joins TRBV12-3 or TRBV12-4 and TRBJ1-2; TRBD1 is a possible D gene (5 bases). The V gene lost 6 bases and the J gene lost 7 bases, with 15 bases spanning the gap. The CDR3 totals 13 residues. CDR3 loop: CASSLTIRGGYTF. As DNA, the CDR3 is TGTGCCAGCAGCTTAACGATTAGGGGTGGCTACACCTTC.

This clonotype was seen more than once but under ten times. The V gene is TRBV7-3, the J gene TRBJ2-1, with 10 bases identical to TRBD1. This CDR3 is built from 15 residues. Germline CDR1 and CDR2: SGHTA and FQGTGA. Losses at the gene ends were 4 bases for V and 5 bases for J; bases not matched to a gene: 5. CDR3 nucleotide sequence: TGTGCCAGCAGCTCTGCTGGACAGGGGGACAATGAGCAGTTCTTC. Protein: CASSSAGQGDNEQFF.

This clonotype appeared many times. The genes are TRBV19 and TRBJ2-3; 8 bases are a match to TRBD2. The length of the CDR3 is 15 residues. Losses at the gene ends were 6 bases for V and 0 bases for J; bases not matched to a gene: 5. CDR1 is LNHDA and CDR2 is SQIVND in the germline V gene (reference sequence). The CDR3 protein is CASRSLAASTDTQYF. The CDR3 DNA reads TGTGCCAGTAGGTCACTAGCGGCCAGCACAGATACGCAGTATTTT.

This clonotype was seen only a few times. The chain joins TRBV3-1 to TRBJ2-7; no clear D gene. In germline, CDR1 is LGHDT, CDR2 YNNKEL (reference sequence). The CDR3 has 13 residues. Trimming cost V 0 bases and J 4 bases, with 7 bases left between them. In DNA, the CDR3 is TGTGCCAGCAGCCAAGATCTACGGTACGAGCAGTACTTC. Translated: CASSQDLRYEQYF.

This clonotype was counted ten times or more. The chain joins TRBV28 to TRBJ2-1; 9 bases match TRBD1. Trimming took 3 bases from V and 9 from J; bases not matched to a gene: 12. Germline CDR1 and CDR2: MDHEN and SYDVKM. The CDR3 loop spans 16 amino acids. Written as DNA, the CDR3 is TGTGCCAGCAGTTTTAACGCCGGGACAGGGTTGTTTGAGCAGTTCTTC. This sequence encodes CASSFNAGTGLFEQFF.

J is TRBJ2-1 and V is TRBV15; either TRBD1 or TRBD2 may supply D (5 bases each). Trimming took 0 bases from V and 13 from J, leaving 16 bases between them. CDR3 length: 14 amino acids. Germline loops: CDR1 LNHNV, CDR2 YYDKDF (reference sequence). The CDR3 is CATSRDHHARGQFF. Here the CDR3 DNA reads TGTGCCACCAGCAGAGATCACCACGCGAGGGGTCAGTTCTTC.

The V gene is TRBV28, the J gene TRBJ2-1; D unresolved. The germline CDR1 and CDR2 sequences are MDHEN and SYDVKM. This CDR3 contains 12 residues. V was trimmed by 6 bases and J by 15 bases, leaving 18 bases between them. The CDR3 DNA is TGTGCCAGCAGCCCTCTGCTGAGCCCATTGTTCTTC. Protein product: CASSPLLSPLFF.

This clonotype showed up many times. The CDR3 protein is CASSSYSGTGKDTEAFF. CDR3 DNA sequence: TGTGCCAGCAGTTCCTACTCCGGGACAGGGAAGGACACTGAAGCTTTCTTT. The chain employs TRBV6-5 and TRBJ1-1; 9 bases agree with TRBD1. This CDR3 region has 17 residues. Per the germline V gene, CDR1 is MNHEY and CDR2 is SVGAGI. V trimming: 4 bases; J trimming: 3 bases; junction bases outside the gene matches: 12.

The chain joins TRBV19 to TRBJ1-2; 12 bases line up with TRBD1. CDR1 is LNHDA, CDR2 SQIVND, per germline (reference sequence). V lost 7 bases and J lost 9; bases outside the gene matches: 18. The CDR3 is 17 amino acids. This chain's CDR3 is CASTRPGQGAKVVSYTF. CDR3 coding DNA: TGTGCCAGTACTAGACCGGGACAGGGGGCTAAGGTCGTGAGCTACACCTTC.